This TCR beta chain was sequenced during a study of OX40 agonist ivuxolimab in advanced cancers. Study overall: Partial responses occurred in Three dose-escalation patients, one with hepatocellular carcinoma and two with cutaneous melanoma.

TCRdb keeps only in-frame clones here, not all; method: immunoSEQ multiplex PCR. The table records roughly 77,000 clones, under 95% of them present only once. Autoimmune disease history or systemic immunosuppression led to patients being barred. This clone was seen just once. This TCR was sampled from an adult with an advanced solid tumor such as melanoma, head and neck, liver or kidney cancer. Sample: CD4+ or CD8+ T cells sorted from blood, taken in a trial of the OX40 agonist ivuxolimab.

The CDR3 region is CASSPVVNGGNTEAFF. Written as DNA, the CDR3 is TGTGCCAGCAGCCCTGTTGTCAATGGGGGGAACACTGAAGCTTTCTTT. The V call is TRBV7-9, the J call TRBJ1-1, with a possible D match to TRBD1 (5 bases). This CDR3 is 16 amino acids long. The ends were cut back, 5 bases at V and 1 base at J, with 17 bases in the middle. Per the germline V gene, CDR1 is SEHNR and CDR2 is FQNEAQ (reference sequence).